The clone carrying this T cell receptor beta chain occurred many times. Its antigen remains unknown. The data derive from a study of blood T cells in healthy people across ages. Notes on the study in general: Both naive CD4+ cell counts and diversity were greater in long-lived donors than in aged donors. Older individuals had lower TCR beta diversity per million T cells (the decline was roughly linear).

V lost 0 bases and J lost 0, with 10 bases in between. The CDR3 is 16 amino acids. Germline V gene lookup returns CDR1 LNHNV and CDR2 YYDKDF (reference sequence). Russia was home to the donors, healthy Caucasian individuals aged 6 to 90. There were at least 6 micrograms of total RNA extracted from every sample. Sample-barcoded 5' priming and a J-beta primer mix drove a second PCR of 7 to 11 cycles. TCRdb re-analysed the 5' RACE reads in MiXCR, keeping a single row per CDR3 protein. The profile shows 630,000 or so distinct CDR3 sequences, about 30% of them singletons. The sample taken for sequencing was blood. The V gene is TRBV15, the J gene TRBJ2-3, with D hard to call. The clonotype was recovered from an elderly woman in good health. The chain's CDR3 is CATSREGKWSTDTQYF. The CDR3 region has the DNA TGTGCCACCAGCAGAGAGGGGAAATGGAGCACAGATACGCAGTATTTT.